A single sample is the source of the 10 T cell receptor beta chains below, sequenced in a study of lymphopenia after photon versus proton radiotherapy. Measured with immunoSEQ multiplex PCR; TCRdb has only the in-frame clones, and not every one. The sample includes around 63,000 clones, over 70% of them seen just once. The material sequenced was peripheral blood, taken from a patient treated with proton-based radiotherapy. These receptors were collected from a man older than 75 with esophageal cancer.

CDR3 protein: CASSRGRYQETQYF. In DNA form, the CDR3 reads TGTGCCAGTAGTAGGGGGAGGTACCAAGAGACCCAGTACTTC. This rearrangement joins TRBV19 to TRBJ2-5; D perhaps matches TRBD2 (6 bases). The CDR3 is 14 residues long. Germline V gives CDR1 LNHDA, CDR2 SQIVND (reference sequence). Trimming took off 4 bases at V and 0 bases at J, with 9 bases between the two ends.

This clone was counted between two and nine times. The chain combines TRBV5-4 with TRBJ2-3, with D unresolved. The CDR3 spans 16 residues. V was pared by 4 bases and J by 3 bases, with 18 bases between. The germline V gene encodes CDR1 SGHNT and CDR2 YYREEE (reference sequence). CDR3 bases: TGTGCCAGCAGCCCCGGAAGGGAAAGACTTACAGATACGCAGTATTTT. Its protein product is CASSPGRERLTDTQYF.

The chain uses TRBV10-3 and TRBJ2-7; 8 positions match TRBD1. Germline V CDR1 and CDR2: ENHRY, SYGVKD. J was trimmed by 2 bases and V by 6 bases; bases with no gene match: 6. This CDR3 contains 14 residues. The CDR3 loop reads CAIRSDRVPYEQYF. The CDR3 nucleotides read TGTGCCATCAGATCGGACAGGGTACCCTACGAGCAGTACTTC.

V is TRBV7-8 and J is TRBJ1-2; a weak D match, TRBD1 (6 bases). V lost 5 bases to trimming and J lost 5 bases, with 21 bases between them. Germline lookup yields CDR1 SGHVS and CDR2 FQNEAQ. CDR3 length: 16 residues. The CDR3 loop is CASSLRVGGEGYGYTF. Written as DNA, the CDR3 is TGTGCCAGCAGCCTGAGGGTCGGGGGCGAGGGGTATGGCTACACCTTC.

The chain recombines TRBV11-3 with TRBJ1-1; D gene unclear. V was shortened by 3 bases and J by 1 base, with 3 bases between the two germline ends. CDR3 length: 12 residues. Per germline, CDR1 SGHNT and CDR2 YENEEA. CDR3 amino acids: CASSFGNTEAFF. The CDR3 DNA sequence: TGTGCCAGCAGCTTTGGGAACACTGAAGCTTTCTTT.

The chain recombines TRBV4-2 with TRBJ2-2, with 10 bases identical to TRBD2. The V gene end was trimmed by 1 base and the J gene end by 3 bases; junction bases not matched to a gene: 8. The germline V gene has CDR1 LGHNA and CDR2 YNFKEQ. There are 18 residues in the CDR3. The DNA of the CDR3 is TGTGCCAGCAGCCAAGGATTAGCGGGGGGCCCCGACACCGGGGAGCTGTTTTTT. It translates to CASSQGLAGGPDTGELFF.

The V and J genes are TRBV7-9 and TRBJ2-4; D is perhaps TRBD1 or TRBD2 (5 bases each). There are 17 residues in the CDR3. The ends were cut back, 1 base at V and 0 bases at J, with 13 bases in the middle. The germline V gene has CDR1 SEHNR and CDR2 FQNEAQ (reference sequence). This CDR3 reads CASSLGRWGTAKNIQYF. In DNA, the CDR3 is TGTGCCAGCAGCTTAGGGCGGTGGGGGACAGCCAAAAACATTCAGTACTTC.

The chain recombines TRBV2 with TRBJ2-3; a possible D gene is TRBD2 (5 bases). The CDR3 contains 13 residues. In germline, CDR1 is SNHLY, CDR2 FYNNEI. With 7 bases removed from V and 1 base from J, the gap between germline ends came to 9 bases. As DNA, the CDR3 is TGTGCCAGCACGGGGTATCGCACAGATACGCAGTATTTT. Amino acids: CASTGYRTDTQYF.

The chain combines TRBV19 with TRBJ2-7; D is undetermined. V was trimmed by 3 bases and J by 6 bases, leaving 15 bases between them. From germline, CDR1 is LNHDA and CDR2 SQIVND (reference sequence). The CDR3 loop spans 14 amino acids. CDR3 sequence: CASSIGWQTGEQYF. In nucleotides, the CDR3 is TGTGCCAGTAGTATTGGGTGGCAAACGGGCGAGCAGTACTTC.

This clone was seen a single time. The rearrangement uses TRBV19 and TRBJ2-7; D gene uncertain. The V end was cut by 4 bases, the J end by 2 bases, with 9 bases between. This CDR3 has 13 residues. The germline V gene encodes CDR1 LNHDA and CDR2 SQIVND (reference sequence). The CDR3 sequence is CASSTDIAYEQYF. CDR3 in DNA: TGTGCCAGTAGTACTGACATCGCCTACGAGCAGTACTTC.